The 15 T cell receptor beta chains presented below share a single source sample, sequenced in a study of glioma-infiltrating T cells after dendritic cell vaccination. The sample's time point: after dendritic cell vaccination, including at tumor progression/relapse. Measured with immunoSEQ multiplex PCR; TCRdb has only the in-frame clones, and not every one. This table has about 46,000 clones, approximately 90% appearing once. The source was blood, collected after dendritic cell vaccination. The source is a human donor with glioblastoma.

This rearrangement joins TRBV1 to TRBJ1-2; the D call TRBD1 from the table was never checked on the DNA. TRBV1 constitutes a pseudogene. The length of the CDR3 is 16 residues. CDR3 sequence reads: CTSSHPGTEADYGYTF. DNA for the CDR3: TGCACCAGCAGCCACCCCGGGACAGAAGCGGACTATGGCTACACCTTC.

The chain joins TRBV5-1 to TRBJ2-1; TRBD2 might be the D (6 bases). Germline loops: CDR1 SGHRS, CDR2 YFSETQ. Trimming stripped 0 bases from V and 8 bases from J, with 18 bases between. The CDR3 sequence is 16 residues long. CDR3 protein: CASSLGGTHGTDEQFF. The CDR3 DNA follows: TGCGCCAGCAGCTTGGGTGGTACGCATGGGACTGATGAGCAGTTCTTC.

The CDR3 bases are TGTGCCAGCAGCGTAGTCGGCGGAACCGGCACCGGGGAGCTGTTTTTT. Its protein is CASSVVGGTGTGELFF. V and J are TRBV9 and TRBJ2-2; no clear D gene. V was cut by 0 bases and J by 4 bases, with 13 bases left in between. From germline, CDR1 is SGDLS and CDR2 YYNGEE. This CDR3 has 16 residues. The full variable domain, its missing parts supplied by reference TRBV9 and TRBJ2-2, is DSGVTQTPKHLITATGQRVTLRCSPRSGDLSVYWYQQSLDQGLQFLIQYYNGEERAKGNILERFSAQQFPDLHSELNLSSLELGDSALYFCASSVVGGTGTGELFFGEGSRLTVL.

This clone was seen only a few times. The genes are TRBV10-3 and TRBJ2-6, with 8 bases matching TRBD1. The CDR3 has 15 residues. J lost 6 bases, V lost 11 bases, and 12 bases had no gene match. From germline, CDR1 is ENHRY and CDR2 SYGVKD. CDR3 protein: CAVRGQGRVANVLTF. The CDR3 DNA follows: TGTGCCGTAAGAGGACAGGGTCGCGTGGCCAACGTCCTGACTTTC.

The chain couples TRBV19 to TRBJ1-1, with 9 positions matching TRBD1. This CDR3 region has 15 residues. Germline V gene data show CDR1 as LNHDA and CDR2 as SQIVND (reference sequence). After removal of 4 bases from V and 2 bases from J, the junction contained 5 bases not matched to a gene. CDR3 coding DNA: TGTGCCAGTAGTACAGGGACAGGGCTTAACACTGAAGCTTTCTTT. Amino acid sequence: CASSTGTGLNTEAFF.

This chain joins TRBV14 and TRBJ1-1; no firm D call. The CDR3 is made up of 17 amino acids. Germline V gene sequence: CDR1 SGHDN, CDR2 FVKESK. Between the trimmed V and J ends, which lost 4 bases and 11 bases, there was a span of 29 bases. The CDR3 sequence: CASSRNKRPGMSSGAFF. The CDR3 coding sequence is TGTGCCAGCAGCCGTAACAAGCGTCCGGGCATGAGTAGCGGGGCTTTCTTT.

J is TRBJ2-7 and V is TRBV2; 11 bases fit TRBD2. The CDR3 length is 14 residues. The ends lost 5 bases at V and 6 bases at J; junction bases unmatched: 6. Germline CDR1 is SNHLY and CDR2 is FYNNEI. CDR3 loop: CASSRLAGTGEQYF. CDR3 bases: TGTGCCAGCAGTCGACTAGCGGGGACGGGCGAGCAGTACTTC.

The V call is TRBV30, the J call TRBJ1-5; no definite D call. CDR1 is GTSNPN and CDR2 is SVGIG in the germline V gene (reference sequence). The CDR3 has 13 residues. Trimming took 4 bases from V and 7 from J, leaving 14 bases between them. As DNA, the CDR3 is TGTGCCTGGACTCCGGATGGGCACCAGCCCCAGCATTTT. Translated: CAWTPDGHQPQHF.

The chain employs TRBV10-3 and TRBJ2-1, with 8 bases that match TRBD2. J lost 4 bases, V lost 8 bases, and 4 bases had no gene match. Germline CDR1 ENHRY, CDR2 SYGVKD. The CDR3 covers 13 residues. This CDR3 is CAIYSGGYNEQFF. CDR3 coding DNA: TGTGCCATCTACAGCGGGGGTTACAATGAGCAGTTCTTC.

This chain links TRBV9 with TRBJ2-1; TRBD1 might be the D (6 bases). With 4 bases removed from V and 5 bases from J, the gap between germline ends came to 16 bases. The germline CDR1 and CDR2 sequences are SGDLS and YYNGEE. The CDR3 has 15 residues. CDR3 coding DNA: TGTGCCAGCAGCTTCACGGGACACAAGAACAATGAGCAGTTCTTC. Amino acid sequence: CASSFTGHKNNEQFF.

This chain links TRBV7-8 with TRBJ1-2, with TRBD1 matching over 7 bases. Looked up from germline, CDR1 is SGHVS and CDR2 is FQNEAQ. The V gene end was trimmed by 3 bases and the J gene end by 4 bases; junction bases not matched to a gene: 5. The CDR3 length is 14 residues. DNA for the CDR3: TGTGCCAGCAGCTTCGATAGGACAGGCTATGGCTACACCTTC. Translating gives CASSFDRTGYGYTF.

V usage is TRBV6-1 and J usage is TRBJ2-3; D might be TRBD1 (6 bases). V was clipped by 3 bases and J by 4 bases, with 11 bases between them. The CDR3 covers 14 residues. Per the germline V gene, CDR1 is MNHNS and CDR2 is SASEGT. In DNA form, the CDR3 reads TGTGCCAGCAGTGATACGTCAGGGGCAGATACGCAGTATTTT. Its translation: CASSDTSGADTQYF.

The chain couples TRBV5-1 to TRBJ2-5, with a possible D match to TRBD1 (5 bases). V was trimmed by 1 base and J by 3 bases, leaving 13 bases between them. Germline CDR1 and CDR2: SGHRS and YFSETQ. This CDR3 spans 15 amino acids. CDR3 sequence (DNA): TGCGCCAGCAGCTTGTTGGGCAGGGAAAAAGAGACCCAGTACTTC. Its protein is CASSLLGREKETQYF. Filled out from reference TRBV5-1 and TRBJ2-5, the complete variable domain reads KAGVTQTPRYLIKTRGQQVTLSCSPISGHRSVSWYQQTPGQGLQFLFEYFSETQRNKGNFPGRFSGRQFSNSRSEMNVSTLELGDSALYLCASSLLGREKETQYFGPGTRLLVL.

V gene TRBV2 combines with J gene TRBJ1-3, with D perhaps TRBD1 (6 bases). Trimming took 6 bases from V and 3 from J, leaving 18 bases between them. Germline CDR1 and CDR2: SNHLY and FYNNEI. The CDR3 extends over 16 amino acids. The CDR3 loop reads CASRETTGLGGNTIYF. The DNA for the CDR3 is TGTGCCAGCAGGGAAACGACAGGTCTTGGTGGAAACACCATATATTTT.

V gene TRBV29-1 combines with J gene TRBJ1-1; maybe TRBD1 (5 bases). The CDR3 extends over 13 amino acids. Germline CDR1 reads SQVTM; CDR2 reads ANQGSEA. Trimming stripped 8 bases from V and 4 bases from J, with 17 bases between. The CDR3 spells CSTERQLGTEAFF. The CDR3 DNA reads as TGCAGCACGGAACGACAGTTGGGCACTGAAGCTTTCTTT.